Listed below are T cell receptor beta chains from one sample, sequenced in a study of blood T cell repertoires in COVID-19. The assay was immunoSEQ multiplex PCR, and TCRdb's table has in-frame clones only and misses some. The sample has around 340,000 clones, around 85% seen once; the top ten hold roughly 4.2%. Source material: PBMCs or T cells enriched from blood (not recorded which). The source of these receptors is a woman between 40 and 55 years old with acute COVID-19. The CDR3 runs from the conserved cysteine through the conserved F or W. Fields, in order: CDR3 length, J gene, V gene, CDR3 protein.

>15|TRBJ1-1|TRBV5-1
CASSLEAGMNTEAFF
>13|TRBJ1-6|TRBV6-5
CASRDRVNSPLHF
>17|TRBJ1-3|TRBV6-1
CASSEQQGALSGNTIYF
>16|TRBJ1-5|TRBV19
CASSHVGTASNQPQHF
>16|TRBJ1-1|TRBV7-2
CASSLAGGIPNTEAFF
>15|TRBJ2-1|TRBV6-5
CASSSRTRDLNEQFF
>12|TRBJ2-2|TRBV5-1
CASSRQAGELFF
>14|TRBJ2-7|TRBV27
CASSYDRVSYEQYF
>16|TRBJ1-2|TRBV24-1
CATSDPSQQGFYGYTF
>15|TRBJ2-7|TRBV11-2
CASSLQGGKGNEQYF
>15|TRBJ1-1|TRBV2
CASRFRDTVNTEAFF
>15|TRBJ2-2|TRBV5-1
CASSFITSGSGELFF
>16|TRBJ2-7|TRBV3-1/TRBV3-2
CASSQAVWTGFYEQYF
>13|TRBJ1-3|TRBV19
CASSGFSGNTIYF
>14|TRBJ2-3|TRBV21-1
CASIGLAGIHTQYF